What follows are 6 T cell receptor beta chains derived from one specimen sequenced in a study of cytomegalovirus exposure and HLA in healthy donors. PCR was performed using 60 Vbeta and 13 Jbeta primers. TCRdb keeps only in-frame clones here, not all; method: immunoSEQ multiplex PCR. The sample holds approximately 160,000 clones; about four fifths are singletons and the top ten take about 0.77%. The sample comprised PBMCs. Every receptor here comes from a young woman in good health and CMV-seronegative.

The chain is built from TRBV28 and TRBJ2-7, with D maybe TRBD1 (5 bases). This CDR3 comprises 13 residues. V lost 7 bases and J 3 bases, leaving 13 bases between the germline ends. Germline loops: CDR1 MDHEN, CDR2 SYDVKM. CDR3 DNA: TGTGCCAGCACAGGGTGGCCAAACTACGAGCAGTACTTC. It is translated as CASTGWPNYEQYF.

The V call is TRBV4-1, the J call TRBJ2-7, with D possibly TRBD2 on 6 matching bases. Germline lookup yields CDR1 MGHRA and CDR2 YSYEKL. V shed 4 bases and J shed 4 bases, with 17 bases lying between them. The CDR3 has 15 amino acids. CDR3 in DNA: TGCGCCAGCAGCCGGGACTCCATAACCCCATACGAGCAGTACTTC. Protein: CASSRDSITPYEQYF.

V and J are TRBV28 and TRBJ2-1; perhaps TRBD2 as D (6 bases). The length of the CDR3 is 16 residues. CDR1 and CDR2 from the germline V gene are MDHEN and SYDVKM. V lost 6 bases to trimming and J lost 1 base, with 16 bases between them. For the CDR3, the DNA is TGTGCCAGCAGCACTCGTGGGGGGTGGTCCTACAATGAGCAGTTCTTC. It specifies CASSTRGGWSYNEQFF.

The chain is built from TRBV7-9 and TRBJ2-7; TRBD1 is a possible D gene (6 bases). The germline V gene encodes CDR1 SEHNR and CDR2 FQNEAQ (reference sequence). The V end was cut by 3 bases, the J end by 3 bases, with 9 bases between. CDR3 length: 13 amino acids. CDR3 nucleotides: TGTGCCAGCAGCTTCGGACAGCTCTACGAGCAGTACTTC. Translation gives CASSFGQLYEQYF.

This clone was detected once. The V and J genes are TRBV15 and TRBJ1-2; D is undetermined. Trimming removed 0 bases at V and 4 bases at J, with 6 bases between. The V gene's germline CDR1 is LNHNV and CDR2 YYDKDF (reference sequence). The CDR3 is 13 amino acids. The chain's CDR3 is CATSREGVYGYTF. DNA for the CDR3: TGTGCCACCAGCAGAGAGGGAGTCTATGGCTACACCTTC.

The J gene is TRBJ1-5, the V gene TRBV5-1; 7 bases are shared with TRBD1. The CDR3 sequence is 17 residues long. CDR1 is SGHRS, CDR2 YFSETQ, per germline. J lost 4 bases, V lost 5 bases, and 15 bases had no gene match. CDR3 bases: TGCGCCAGCAGATTATTTCCCGGGACAGTACCGAATCAGCCCCAGCATTTT. Translating gives CASRLFPGTVPNQPQHF.